One and the same sample provided the 5 T cell receptor beta chains below, sequenced in a study of cytomegalovirus exposure and HLA in healthy donors. Generated by immunoSEQ multiplex PCR, the TCRdb table keeps only in-frame clones and is missing some. The sample lists 150,000 to 200,000 clones, 86% occurring once. The sequenced sample consisted of PBMCs. The receptors shown here come from a young woman in good health and CMV-seronegative.

The chain uses TRBV2 and TRBJ1-6; 7 bases map to TRBD1. The trim removed 6 bases at V and 7 bases at J, leaving 12 bases unmatched. The V gene's germline CDR1 is SNHLY and CDR2 FYNNEI. The CDR3 is 16 amino acids. The CDR3 sequence: CASSASDRLGNSPLHF. CDR3 bases: TGTGCCAGCAGCGCCTCGGACAGGCTAGGAAATTCACCCCTCCACTTT.

This chain connects TRBV19 to TRBJ2-1; TRBD1 might be the D (6 bases). Trimming stripped 6 bases from V and 0 bases from J, with 12 bases between. Germline CDR1 LNHDA, CDR2 SQIVND (reference sequence). The CDR3 sequence is 15 residues long. The CDR3: CASRAGDGSYNEQFF. CDR3 bases: TGTGCCAGTAGGGCAGGGGATGGCTCCTACAATGAGCAGTTCTTC.

The V and J genes are TRBV30 and TRBJ2-7; 10 bases are a match to TRBD1. CDR1 is GTSNPN and CDR2 is SVGIG in the germline V gene (reference sequence). The CDR3 contains 14 residues. J gave up 2 bases and V 2 bases, and 3 bases lay outside the gene matches. CDR3 loop: CAWSRDRGTYEQYF. The CDR3 coding sequence is TGTGCCTGGAGTAGGGACAGGGGCACCTACGAGCAGTACTTC. Drawing the rest from reference TRBV30 and TRBJ2-7, the complete variable domain is SQTIHQWPATLVQPVGSPLSLECTVEGTSNPNLYWYRQAAGRGLQLLFYSVGIGQISSEVPQNLSASRPQDRQFILSSKKLLLSDSGFYLCAWSRDRGTYEQYFGPGTRLTVT.

The chain uses TRBV14 and TRBJ2-1; tentatively, D is TRBD2 (6 bases). This CDR3 has 14 residues. Trimming shortened V by 1 base and J by 9 bases, and 13 bases separated the two germline ends. Germline V lookup: CDR1 SGHDN, CDR2 FVKESK. CDR3 DNA: TGTGCCAGCAGCCAAGGGGACTTCCCGACTGAGCAGTTCTTC. Protein: CASSQGDFPTEQFF.

The chain carries TRBV27 and TRBJ1-1; possibly TRBD1 for D (5 bases). Germline V gene sequence: CDR1 MNHEY, CDR2 SMNVEV (reference sequence). There are 15 residues in the CDR3. V lost 0 bases to trimming and J lost 3 bases, with 11 bases between them. CDR3 in amino acids: CASSLSTRADTEAFF. The DNA of the CDR3 is TGTGCCAGCAGTTTATCTACCAGGGCGGACACTGAAGCTTTCTTT.